A selection of T cell receptor beta chains follows, all from one sample in a study of OX40 agonist ivuxolimab in advanced cancers. The assay was immunoSEQ multiplex PCR, and TCRdb's table has in-frame clones only and misses some. The table records around 100,000 clones, about nine tenths of them present only once. This specimen consisted of CD4+ or CD8+ T cells sorted from blood, obtained in a trial of the OX40 agonist ivuxolimab. Source of these receptors: an adult with an advanced solid tumor such as melanoma, head and neck, liver or kidney cancer. Each CDR3 is given with its conserved first and last residue.

>TRBJ2-7|TRBV28
CASSFPTGSKWRQYF
>TRBJ2-1|TRBV7-8
CASSAGTSGRAGRNEQFF
>TRBJ2-3|TRBV29-1
CSGYGLAGEDTQYF
>TRBJ2-1|TRBV9
CASSVDSGGMKQFF
>TRBJ2-1|TRBV5-1
CASSLGGVSSYNEQFF
>TRBJ2-6|TRBV6-5
CASSTGFAGANVLTF
>TRBJ2-7|TRBV5-4
CASGISRTYEQYF
>TRBJ2-7|TRBV7-8
CASSTRTSGGVGSYEQYF
>TRBJ2-1|TRBV9
CASSVLSGNYNEQFF
>TRBJ2-3|TRBV7-2
CASSLGAGVSDTQYF
>TRBJ2-7|TRBV6-6
CASSYSGQGYGEQYF
>TRBJ2-3|TRBV15
CATSRDHRTGADTQYF
>TRBJ1-1|TRBV5-4
CASSKLTGGNTEAFF
>TRBJ2-2|TRBV4-1
CASSPQATNTGELFF
>TRBJ1-3|TRBV28
CASSLKAGNTIYF
>TRBJ2-5|TRBV7-9
CASSSGQGAGETQYF
>TRBJ2-2|TRBV25-1
CASSDSRQGPTGELFF
>TRBJ1-4|TRBV7-3
CASSLTGGVGEKLFF
>TRBJ2-4|TRBV30
CAWSVGQGHSPAKNIQYF
>TRBJ2-7|TRBV4-3
CASSQDPSGSLSEQYF
>TRBJ2-1|TRBV28
CASSLGSGIPPYNEQFF
>TRBJ2-1|TRBV9
CASSGVAGGRGEQFF
>TRBJ2-5|TRBV10-3
CAISETGGETQYF
>TRBJ2-1|TRBV29-1
CSVEDTSGGGYNEQFF
>TRBJ2-6|TRBV21-1
CASRPTVFVGSGANVLTF
>TRBJ2-1|TRBV28
CASSTRTEQFF
>TRBJ1-4|TRBV19
CASTSIGGNREKLFF
>TRBJ2-7|TRBV4-2
CASSQDQGPYEQYF
>TRBJ2-2|TRBV6-4
CASSLAGAAGELFF
>TRBJ1-5|TRBV28
CASSSLGDSSNQPQHF
>TRBJ2-2|TRBV28
CASRPSTGELFF
>TRBJ2-1|TRBV28
CASGVRYNNEQFF
>TRBJ2-1|TRBV2
CADKASGSPYNEQFF
>TRBJ1-1|TRBV4-2
CASSQVGQGLEAFF
>TRBJ2-7|TRBV7-2
CASSLRLSSGRPPSYEQYF
>TRBJ2-5|TRBV4-1
CASSQAAGGLSETQYF